This T cell receptor (beta chain) was sequenced in a study of blood T cell repertoires in COVID-19. Study summary: The samples span acute and convalescent COVID-19 from the United States, Italy and Spain.

V lost 3 bases, J lost 3 bases, and 8 bases lay in between. The CDR3 runs 14 residues. Germline CDR1 SNHLY, CDR2 FYNNEI. Participant-reported clinical history was the basis for cohort assignment. The data were produced by immunoSEQ multiplex PCR, yet TCRdb's version contains in-frame clones alone and is incomplete. This table has approximately 190,000 clones, roughly 89% appearing once. This sequence originates from a woman younger than 45 who had been exposed to COVID-19. Material for sequencing was PBMCs or T cells enriched from blood (not recorded which). The chain links TRBV2 to TRBJ1-4; no reliable D call. CDR3 DNA sequence: TGTGCCAGCAGTGATCTGAGGCCTAATGAAAAACTGTTTTTT. Encoded protein: CASSDLRPNEKLFF.